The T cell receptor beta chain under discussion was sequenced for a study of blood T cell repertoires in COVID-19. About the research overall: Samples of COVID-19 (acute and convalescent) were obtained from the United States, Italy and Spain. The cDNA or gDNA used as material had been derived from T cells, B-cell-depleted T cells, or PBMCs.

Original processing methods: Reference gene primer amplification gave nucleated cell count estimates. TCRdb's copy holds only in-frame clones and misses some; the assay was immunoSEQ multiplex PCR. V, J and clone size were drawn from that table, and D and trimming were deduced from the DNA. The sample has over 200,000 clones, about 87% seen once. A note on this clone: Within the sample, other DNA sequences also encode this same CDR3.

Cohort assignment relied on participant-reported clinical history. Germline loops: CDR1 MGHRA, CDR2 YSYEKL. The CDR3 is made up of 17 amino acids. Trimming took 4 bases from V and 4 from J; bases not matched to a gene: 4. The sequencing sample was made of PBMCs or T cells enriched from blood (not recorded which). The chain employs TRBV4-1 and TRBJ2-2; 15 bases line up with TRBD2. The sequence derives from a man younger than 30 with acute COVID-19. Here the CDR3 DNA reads TGCGCCAGCAGCCCTACGGGACTAGCGGGAGGCACCGGGGAGCTGTTTTTT. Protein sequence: CASSPTGLAGGTGELFF.